Below are 30 T cell receptor beta chains sequenced from a single sample in a study of blood T cell repertoires in COVID-19. TCRdb's table, derived via immunoSEQ multiplex PCR, lists solely in-frame clones and lacks some. The data hold about 200,000 clones, with around 80% observed a single time. Sequenced material: peripheral blood. All receptors derive from a woman in her 70s with acute or convalescent COVID-19.

The table lists this clone with a few counts. V usage is TRBV7-8 and J usage is TRBJ2-1; 14 positions match TRBD2. Germline CDR1 SGHVS, CDR2 FQNEAQ. The CDR3 extends over 15 amino acids. With V trimmed by 4 bases and J by 13 bases, 9 bases remained unmatched. This CDR3 reads CASSSGTSGSLSQFF. The DNA of the CDR3 is TGTGCCAGCAGCTCCGGGACTAGCGGGAGCCTGAGCCAGTTCTTC.

The genes are TRBV20-1 and TRBJ2-3; D is undetermined. Between the trimmed V and J ends, which lost 2 bases and 2 bases, there was a span of 2 bases. CDR1 and CDR2 from the germline V gene are DFQATT and SNEGSKA (reference sequence). The CDR3 extends over 11 amino acids. This CDR3 reads CSARYTDTQYF. For the CDR3, the DNA is TGCAGTGCTAGATACACAGATACGCAGTATTTT.

The genes are TRBV29-1 and TRBJ1-2; 8 nucleotides line up with TRBD1. This CDR3 is 17 amino acids long. After removal of 6 bases from V and 1 base from J, the junction contained 16 bases not matched to a gene. Germline loops: CDR1 SQVTM, CDR2 ANQGSEA. The CDR3 DNA sequence: TGCAGCGTACTACCTTCCGGGACAGGCAATATTAACTATGGCTACACCTTC. Its protein product is CSVLPSGTGNINYGYTF.

The chain has TRBV27 and TRBJ2-7, with D possibly being TRBD2 (5 bases). The V gene's germline CDR1 is MNHEY and CDR2 SMNVEV (reference sequence). Trimming pared 2 bases from V and 2 bases from J, leaving 10 bases between. The CDR3 covers 14 residues. The CDR3, as DNA: TGTGCCAGCAGTTTAGAGGGTCCCGCCTACGAGCAGTACTTC. Its translation: CASSLEGPAYEQYF.

The count of this clone is one. J is TRBJ1-1 and V is TRBV19; TRBD1 matches 9 bases. This CDR3 is built from 14 residues. Per the germline V gene, CDR1 is LNHDA and CDR2 is SQIVND (reference sequence). V was pared by 7 bases and J by 0 bases, with 3 bases of the junction left unmatched. This CDR3 is CASTTGGLNTEAFF. CDR3 bases: TGTGCCAGTACGACAGGGGGTTTGAACACTGAAGCTTTCTTT.

This chain joins TRBV6-2 or TRBV6-3 and TRBJ2-7; 7 nucleotides match TRBD1. Germline CDR1 MNHEY, CDR2 SVGEGT. CDR3 length: 15 amino acids. The trim removed 0 bases at V and 2 bases at J, leaving 4 bases unmatched. The CDR3 reads CASSYSIQGTYEQYF. As DNA, the CDR3 is TGTGCCAGCAGTTACTCGATACAGGGGACCTACGAGCAGTACTTC.

V and J are TRBV6-5 and TRBJ1-4, with TRBD1 matching 8 bases. The germline V gene has CDR1 MNHEY and CDR2 SVGAGI. The CDR3 spans 13 residues. With 6 bases clipped from V and 7 bases from J, the junction kept 4 bases outside the gene matches. The CDR3 sequence: CASSQDRAEKLFF. CDR3 in DNA: TGTGCCAGCAGCCAGGACAGGGCTGAAAAACTGTTTTTT.

The rearrangement uses TRBV11-3 and TRBJ2-1, with 13 nucleotides matching TRBD2. The ends lost 5 bases at V and 5 bases at J; junction bases unmatched: 3. This CDR3 is 15 amino acids long. Looked up from germline, CDR1 is SGHNT and CDR2 is YENEEA. The CDR3 spells CASSRTSGRDNEQFF. CDR3 nucleotides: TGTGCCAGCAGCCGCACTAGCGGGAGGGACAATGAGCAGTTCTTC.

The chain links TRBV5-1 to TRBJ2-7, with 8 bases lining up with TRBD1. This CDR3 is built from 15 residues. J lost 3 bases, V lost 0 bases, and 5 bases had no gene match. Germline V gene lookup returns CDR1 SGHRS and CDR2 YFSETQ. CDR3 sequence: CASSLEDRGSYEQYF. In DNA, the CDR3 is TGCGCCAGCAGCTTGGAAGACAGGGGAAGCTACGAGCAGTACTTC.

V usage is TRBV7-2 and J usage is TRBJ1-3, with a weak D call TRBD1 (6 bases). V lost 5 bases and J lost 4, with 12 bases in between. Germline-derived CDR1 and CDR2 are SGHTA and FQGNSA. The CDR3 is made up of 14 amino acids. In DNA, the CDR3 is TGTGCCAGCAGCACAGGGAGTCCGGGAAACACCATATATTTT. This codes for CASSTGSPGNTIYF.

V usage is TRBV7-6 and J usage is TRBJ2-3; the D gene is possibly TRBD2 (5 bases). Germline loops: CDR1 SGHVS, CDR2 FNYEAQ. V was pared by 5 bases and J by 0 bases, with 15 bases between. The CDR3 length is 16 residues. The CDR3 loop reads CASSPQTTTSTDTQYF. DNA for the CDR3: TGTGCCAGCAGCCCCCAGACGACTACCAGCACAGATACGCAGTATTTT.

The chain links TRBV2 to TRBJ2-4; 10 nucleotides align to TRBD2. V gave up 8 bases and J gave up 1 base; unmatched junction bases: 11. From germline, CDR1 is SNHLY and CDR2 FYNNEI. This CDR3 is built from 17 residues. CDR3 residues: CASGELAGRGAKNIQYF. The CDR3 coding sequence is TGTGCCAGCGGGGAACTAGCGGGGAGAGGGGCCAAAAACATTCAGTACTTC.

The chain employs TRBV7-2 and TRBJ2-7; perhaps TRBD2 as D (6 bases). The CDR3 contains 15 residues. Per germline, CDR1 SGHTA and CDR2 FQGNSA. Trimming left V 1 base short and J 1 base short, with 11 bases between. The CDR3 DNA sequence: TGTGCCAGCAGCTTAGTAGCTAGCGAGTCCTACGAGCAGTACTTC. It yields the protein CASSLVASESYEQYF.

This clone was recorded many times. V usage is TRBV28 and J usage is TRBJ2-7, with TRBD1 identical over 9 bases. Per the germline V gene, CDR1 is MDHEN and CDR2 is SYDVKM. The CDR3 runs 16 residues. The junction had 13 bases not matched to a gene; V was cut back by 5 bases and J by 5 bases. The DNA for the CDR3 is TGTGCCAGCAGTACCGCACCCTCACAGGGGGCGAACGAGCAGTACTTC. It codes for CASSTAPSQGANEQYF.

The rearrangement joins TRBV5-4 to TRBJ2-5; no clear D. This CDR3 is built from 13 residues. Looked up from germline, CDR1 is SGHNT and CDR2 is YYREEE (reference sequence). V lost 4 bases and J 1 base, leaving 8 bases between the germline ends. The CDR3 here is CASSRSAQETQYF. The CDR3 DNA sequence: TGTGCCAGCAGCCGGTCCGCCCAAGAGACCCAGTACTTC.

V is TRBV7-2 and J is TRBJ2-3, with D unclear. The CDR3 loop spans 15 amino acids. CDR1 is SGHTA, CDR2 FQGNSA, per germline. The V end was cut by 3 bases, the J end by 3 bases, with 13 bases between. In nucleotides, the CDR3 is TGTGCCAGCAGCTTGCGCGGAAGACGAACAGATACGCAGTATTTT. Translating gives CASSLRGRRTDTQYF. The variable domain in full, with the rest retrieved from reference TRBV7-2 and TRBJ2-3, is GAGVSQSPSNKVTEKGKDVELRCDPISGHTALYWYRQSLGQGLEFLIYFQGNSAPDKSGLPSDRFSAERTGGSVSTLTIQRTQQEDSAVYLCASSLRGRRTDTQYFGPGTRLTVL.

J is TRBJ1-3 and V is TRBV15; a possible D gene is TRBD1 (6 bases). The ends were cut back, 1 base at V and 2 bases at J, with 6 bases in the middle. The germline gives CDR1 LNHNV, CDR2 YYDKDF (reference sequence). This CDR3 is 14 amino acids long. The CDR3 DNA reads as TGTGCCACCAGCAGAGCAGGGGCTGGAAACACCATATATTTT. Translated, it gives CATSRAGAGNTIYF.

This clone was seen a single time. The CDR3 DNA sequence: TGTGCCTGGAGTGATCACGGCTACAATGAGCAGTTCTTC. Translating it yields CAWSDHGYNEQFF. The V call is TRBV30, the J call TRBJ2-1; D ambiguous. The CDR3 consists of 13 residues. Trimming took off 1 base at V and 3 bases at J, with 7 bases between the two ends. The V gene's germline CDR1 is GTSNPN and CDR2 SVGIG (reference sequence).

This clone was seen only a few times. The chain couples TRBV7-2 to TRBJ2-1, with D possibly TRBD1 on 6 matching bases. The V end lost 6 bases, the J end lost 5 bases, and 17 bases lay between the germline ends. Germline V gene data show CDR1 as SGHTA and CDR2 as FQGNSA. The CDR3 contains 15 residues. The CDR3 sequence is CASRLLGGGHNEQFF. The CDR3 bases are TGTGCCAGCAGGCTCTTAGGGGGTGGGCACAATGAGCAGTTCTTC.

J is TRBJ2-5 and V is TRBV6-5; 12 nucleotides align to TRBD2. The CDR3 is 15 amino acids. V trimming: 6 bases; J trimming: 9 bases; junction bases outside the gene matches: 11. Germline CDR1 and CDR2: MNHEY and SVGAGI. This chain's CDR3 is CASRRTSGALTAQYF. CDR3 bases: TGTGCCAGCAGGCGGACTAGCGGGGCTTTGACGGCCCAGTACTTC.

On this clone: This CDR3 is also generated by other DNA sequences in the sample. The chain links TRBV29-1 to TRBJ2-3, with D possibly being TRBD2 (5 bases). The CDR3 totals 11 residues. Germline V gives CDR1 SQVTM, CDR2 ANQGSEA. V lost 3 bases and J lost 5, with 6 bases in between. CDR3 sequence: CSVDRGDTQYF. The CDR3 nucleotides are TGCAGCGTTGACCGGGGAGATACGCAGTATTTT.

The V gene is TRBV28, the J gene TRBJ2-3, with D maybe TRBD2 (6 bases). The V end lost 3 bases, the J end lost 3 bases, and 13 bases lay between the germline ends. Germline V gene lookup returns CDR1 MDHEN and CDR2 SYDVKM. The CDR3 contains 15 residues. CDR3 residues: CASSFGGFSTDTQYF. DNA of the CDR3: TGTGCCAGCAGTTTCGGGGGTTTTAGTACAGATACGCAGTATTTT. The full variable domain, completed using reference TRBV28 and TRBJ2-3, is DVKVTQSSRYLVKRTGEKVFLECVQDMDHENMFWYRQDPGLGLRLIYFSYDVKMKEKGDIPEGYSVSREKKERFSLILESASTNQTSMYLCASSFGGFSTDTQYFGPGTRLTVL.

The V call is TRBV10-3, the J call TRBJ1-4, with D unresolved. The V gene lost 0 bases and the J gene lost 4 bases, with 3 bases spanning the gap. Germline assignment: CDR1 ENHRY and CDR2 SYGVKD. This CDR3 region has 13 residues. The CDR3 loop reads CAISESHNEKLFF. CDR3 bases: TGTGCCATCAGTGAGTCCCATAATGAAAAACTGTTTTTT.

The V call is TRBV5-6, the J call TRBJ2-3, with 11 bases that match TRBD2. Losses at the gene ends were 2 bases for V and 5 bases for J; bases not matched to a gene: 7. In germline, CDR1 is SGHDT, CDR2 YYEEEE. This CDR3 has 16 amino acids. CDR3 nucleotides: TGTGCCAGCAGCTTTCTGACTAGCGGGAATGGAGATACGCAGTATTTT. Protein product: CASSFLTSGNGDTQYF. The whole variable domain, filled in from reference TRBV5-6 and TRBJ2-3, reads DAGVTQSPTHLIKTRGQQVTLRCSPKSGHDTVSWYQQALGQGPQFIFQYYEEEERQRGNFPDRFSGHQFPNYSSELNVNALLLGDSALYLCASSFLTSGNGDTQYFGPGTRLTVL.

V is TRBV5-1 and J is TRBJ2-5, with TRBD2 identical over 13 bases. CDR3 size: 15 residues. Germline CDR1 is SGHRS and CDR2 is YFSETQ. V trimming: 3 bases; J trimming: 1 base; junction bases outside the gene matches: 0. This chain's CDR3 is CASSWTSGSQETQYF. CDR3 DNA: TGCGCCAGCAGCTGGACTAGCGGGAGCCAAGAGACCCAGTACTTC. Filled out from reference TRBV5-1 and TRBJ2-5, the complete variable domain reads KAGVTQTPRYLIKTRGQQVTLSCSPISGHRSVSWYQQTPGQGLQFLFEYFSETQRNKGNFPGRFSGRQFSNSRSEMNVSTLELGDSALYLCASSWTSGSQETQYFGPGTRLLVL.

This sequence joins TRBV5-1 and TRBJ2-7; a possible D gene is TRBD2 (6 bases). Trimming shortened V by 0 bases and J by 2 bases, and 18 bases separated the two germline ends. Germline values: CDR1 SGHRS, CDR2 YFSETQ. The CDR3 is made up of 17 amino acids. Written as DNA, the CDR3 is TGCGCCAGCAGCTTGGCGCCTAGCGCGGGTACAACCTACGAGCAGTACTTC. This sequence encodes CASSLAPSAGTTYEQYF.

Here the CDR3 DNA reads TGTGCCTGGAGCCCTACTGTTTTCCGGGACCCATCGGGGGTTTCACCCCTCCACTTT. Its protein product is CAWSPTVFRDPSGVSPLHF. The rearrangement links TRBV30 to TRBJ1-6, with D possibly TRBD1 on 5 matching bases. Germline assignment: CDR1 GTSNPN and CDR2 SVGIG (reference sequence). V was cut by 3 bases and J by 9 bases, with 30 bases left in between. The CDR3 has 19 residues.

This clone was seen a handful of times. The chain combines TRBV24-1 with TRBJ2-7; the D gene is possibly TRBD1 (6 bases). The CDR3 has 14 residues. CDR1 and CDR2 (germline): KGHDR, SFDVKD. Trimming took 5 bases from V and 4 from J, leaving 14 bases between them. CDR3: CATSAMAGAYEQYF. The DNA for the CDR3 is TGTGCCACCAGTGCGATGGCAGGGGCGTACGAGCAGTACTTC.

In this sample, this clone turned up a few times. V and J are TRBV21-1 and TRBJ2-7; the DNA was not compared with TRBD2, the D call given in the table. TRBV21-1 is a pseudogene locus. The CDR3 contains 14 residues. CDR3 coding DNA: TGTGCCAGCAGCAAAGTCGGTAGCTCCTACGAGCAGTACTTC. Encoded protein: CASSKVGSSYEQYF.

The J gene is TRBJ2-7, the V gene TRBV6-5; 11 bases map to TRBD2. The ends lost 2 bases at V and 3 bases at J; junction bases unmatched: 0. Germline V gene sequence: CDR1 MNHEY, CDR2 SVGAGI. The CDR3 consists of 14 residues. The CDR3 is CASSYLAGGYEQYF. Written as DNA, the CDR3 is TGTGCCAGCAGTTACCTAGCGGGAGGCTACGAGCAGTACTTC.